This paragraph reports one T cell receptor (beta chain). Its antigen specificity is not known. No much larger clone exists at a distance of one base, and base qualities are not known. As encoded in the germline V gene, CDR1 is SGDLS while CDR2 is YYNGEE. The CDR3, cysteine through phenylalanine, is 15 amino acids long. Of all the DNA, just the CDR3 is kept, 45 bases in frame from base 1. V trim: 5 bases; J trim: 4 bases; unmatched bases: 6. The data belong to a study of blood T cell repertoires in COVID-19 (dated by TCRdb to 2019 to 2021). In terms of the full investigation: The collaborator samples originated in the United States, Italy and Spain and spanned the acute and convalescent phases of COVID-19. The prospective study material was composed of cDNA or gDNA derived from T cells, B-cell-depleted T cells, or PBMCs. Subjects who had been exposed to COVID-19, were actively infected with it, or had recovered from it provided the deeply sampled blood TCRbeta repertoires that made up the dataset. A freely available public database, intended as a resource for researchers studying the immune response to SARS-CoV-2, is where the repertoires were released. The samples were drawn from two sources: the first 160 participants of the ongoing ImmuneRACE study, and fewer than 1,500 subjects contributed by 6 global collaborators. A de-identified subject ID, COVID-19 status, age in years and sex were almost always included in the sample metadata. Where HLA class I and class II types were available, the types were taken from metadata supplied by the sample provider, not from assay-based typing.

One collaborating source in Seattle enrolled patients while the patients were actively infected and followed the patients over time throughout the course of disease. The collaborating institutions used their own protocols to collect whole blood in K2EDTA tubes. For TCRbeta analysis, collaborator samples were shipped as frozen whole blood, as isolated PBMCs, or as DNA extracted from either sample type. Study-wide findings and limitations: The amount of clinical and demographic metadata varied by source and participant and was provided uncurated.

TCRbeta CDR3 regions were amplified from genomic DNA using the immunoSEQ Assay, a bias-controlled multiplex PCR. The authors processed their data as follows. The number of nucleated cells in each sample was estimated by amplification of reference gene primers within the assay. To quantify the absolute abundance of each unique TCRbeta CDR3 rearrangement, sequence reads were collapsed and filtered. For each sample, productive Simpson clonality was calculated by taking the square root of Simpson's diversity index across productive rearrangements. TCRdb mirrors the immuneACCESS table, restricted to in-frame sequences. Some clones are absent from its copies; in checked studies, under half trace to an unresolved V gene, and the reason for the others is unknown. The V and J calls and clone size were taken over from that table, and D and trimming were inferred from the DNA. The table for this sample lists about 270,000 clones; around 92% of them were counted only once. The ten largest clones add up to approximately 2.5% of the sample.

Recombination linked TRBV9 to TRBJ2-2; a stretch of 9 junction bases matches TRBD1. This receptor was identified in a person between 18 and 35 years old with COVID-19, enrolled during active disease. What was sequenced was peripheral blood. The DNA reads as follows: TGTGCCAGCAGAGGGAAGGGACAGGGCACCGGGGAGCTGTTTTTT. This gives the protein CASRGKGQGTGELFF. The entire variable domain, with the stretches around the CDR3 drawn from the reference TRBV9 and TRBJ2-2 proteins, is DSGVTQTPKHLITATGQRVTLRCSPRSGDLSVYWYQQSLDQGLQFLIQYYNGEERAKGNILERFSAQQFPDLHSELNLSSLELGDSALYFCASRGKGQGTGELFFGEGSRLTVL.